This TCR beta chain was recorded in a study of PD-1 blockade in mismatch repair-deficient tumors. Study overall: All were previously treated, progressing patients with some twelve mismatch repair-deficient cancer types.

Data came from immunoSEQ multiplex PCR; TCRdb stores just in-frame clones and leaves some out. The data hold around 62,000 clones, with almost 80% observed a single time. General study findings and limits: Rapid post-treatment expansion, then contraction, generally preceding radiologic response, marked tumor-resident clones.

Notes on this clone: The antigen remains undetermined.

PCR or immunohistochemistry showed mismatch repair deficiency in every enrolled patient. TCRs were sequenced from a few patients responding to pembrolizumab. The sequence derives from an adult with mismatch repair-deficient cancer. The specimen was peripheral blood, collected 2 weeks after starting pembrolizumab.

The CDR3 sequence is CASSIYTGARNQPQHF. Here the CDR3 DNA reads TGTGCCAGTAGTATCTACACAGGGGCAAGAAATCAGCCCCAGCATTTT. The chain combines TRBV19 with TRBJ1-5, with TRBD1 identical over 7 bases. This CDR3 spans 16 amino acids. Germline CDR1 LNHDA, CDR2 SQIVND (reference sequence). Trimming cost V 3 bases and J 4 bases; bases outside gene matches: 9.